The rows below give T cell receptor beta chains drawn from one sample of a study of blood T cell repertoires in COVID-19. Assay used: immunoSEQ multiplex PCR; TCRdb lists only in-frame clones, some missing. The sample shows 120,000 to 150,000 clones, about 85% of them seen only once. Sequenced: peripheral blood. Every receptor here comes from a human donor in a cohort sampled during active COVID-19. Each CDR3 is given with its conserved first and last residue. A D gene is named only where the DNA matches it firmly. Part of the rows lack a size; the others show once, few, many or a class for expanded clones.

cdr3_nt	cdr3_aa	clone_size	d_call	j_call	v_call
TGTGCCAGCAGCTTGGGGTTAGCGGGAGATTTAGAGACCCAGTACTTC	CASSLGLAGDLETQYF	-	TRBD2	TRBJ2-5	TRBV5-4
TGCGCCAGCAGCCTACTAGCGGGCACAGATACGCAGTATTTT	CASSLLAGTDTQYF	-	TRBD2	TRBJ2-3	TRBV10-2
TGTGCCAGCTCACCACCAGTAGTACCTAACAATGAGCAGTTCTTC	CASSPPVVPNNEQFF	-	-	TRBJ2-1	TRBV18
TGTGCCACCTCTGGCGCGAGGACCGGGGAGCTGTTTTTT	CATSGARTGELFF	-	-	TRBJ2-2	TRBV6-5
TGTGCCAGTAGTCCAGGGGACTATGGCTACACCTTC	CASSPGDYGYTF	few	-	TRBJ1-2	TRBV19
TGTGCCAGTAGTATAGGGACTAGCGGGAGGAGGAATGAGCAGTTCTTC	CASSIGTSGRRNEQFF	-	TRBD2	TRBJ2-1	TRBV19
TGTGCCAGCAGCTTAGGGACTAGCGGACCCTACAATGAGCAGTTCTTC	CASSLGTSGPYNEQFF	-	TRBD2	TRBJ2-1	TRBV11-3
TGCAGCGTTGATAGCGGATACGAGCAGTACTTC	CSVDSGYEQYF	-	-	TRBJ2-7	TRBV29-1
TGTGCCAGCAGCTCGACAGGGAGCAATCAGCCCCAGCATTTT	CASSSTGSNQPQHF	-	TRBD1	TRBJ1-5	TRBV3-1/TRBV3-2
TGTGCCAGTTTTTCCCGGAGGGACGGCACAGATACGCAGTATTTT	CASFSRRDGTDTQYF	-	-	TRBJ2-3	TRBV19
TGCGCCAGCAGCTTGCGACTGGAGCAGTACTTC	CASSLRLEQYF	-	-	TRBJ2-7	TRBV5-1
TGTGCCAGCAGTCCTCGGACAGGCGTGACCCGGCACAATGAGCAGTTCTTC	CASSPRTGVTRHNEQFF	-	TRBD1	TRBJ2-1	TRBV27
TGTGCCAGCAGCCAATCTCTCCATGAGCAGTTCTTC	CASSQSLHEQFF	-	-	TRBJ2-1	TRBV3-1/TRBV3-2
TGTGCCAACATGGGCAGTGAGCAGTTCTTC	CANMGSEQFF	-	-	TRBJ2-1	TRBV10-3
TGTGCCAGCAGTTTAACAGTTGGGACAGGGGGCTACGAGCAGTACTTC	CASSLTVGTGGYEQYF	-	TRBD1	TRBJ2-7	TRBV28
TGTGCCAGCAGCCAAGGGGGGGGAATCCCTATTGGGGAGCTGTTTTTT	CASSQGGGIPIGELFF	-	TRBD2	TRBJ2-2	TRBV3-1/TRBV3-2
TGTGCCAGCAGCGACCACAGGGACCGCTACACCTTC	CASSDHRDRYTF	-	-	TRBJ1-2	TRBV7-9
TGTGCCAGTAGTATAGACCCCCCGAATGAGCAGTTCTTC	CASSIDPPNEQFF	-	-	TRBJ2-1	TRBV19
TGTGCCAGCAGCTTGGGGACAGCCGCGGGCGTGTCAGTAGCTTTCTTT	CASSLGTAAGVSVAFF	-	-	TRBJ1-1	TRBV5-6
TGTGCCAGCAGCTTTGGACTAGGAGAGACCCAGTACTTC	CASSFGLGETQYF	-	TRBD2	TRBJ2-5	TRBV7-9
TGTGCCAGCAGCTTCCGGCGAGGAGTAACTGAAGCTTTCTTT	CASSFRRGVTEAFF	-	-	TRBJ1-1	TRBV11-2
TGTGCCAGCAGCTTGTCCGGGACAGTCTCGCAAGAGACCCAGTACTTC	CASSLSGTVSQETQYF	-	TRBD1	TRBJ2-5	TRBV5-5
TGTGCCAGCAGCGTATCAGGACTAGCGGCGAGAGAGGAGCAGTTCTTC	CASSVSGLAAREEQFF	-	TRBD2	TRBJ2-1	TRBV2
TGTGCCAGCAGCCCCGCCAGGGGGTTTGGTGAAAAACTGTTTTTT	CASSPARGFGEKLFF	-	TRBD1	TRBJ1-4	TRBV28
TGTGCCAGCAGCAAAGTTACACCTCGACTAGCGGGCCGATCCTACAATGAGCAGTTCTTC	CASSKVTPRLAGRSYNEQFF	-	-	TRBJ2-1	TRBV21-1
TGCAGCGTTGAAGATTGGACTAGTGGGTACAATGAGCAGTTCTTC	CSVEDWTSGYNEQFF	-	TRBD2	TRBJ2-1	TRBV29-1
TGCGCCAGCCGCAGGGAGGGCAGCAATCAGCCCCAGCATTTT	CASRREGSNQPQHF	once	-	TRBJ1-5	TRBV5-1
TGTGCCAGCAAATCTAGCGGGGTGAACACCGGGGAGCTGTTTTTT	CASKSSGVNTGELFF	-	TRBD2	TRBJ2-2	TRBV6-5
TGTGCCAGCAGGTCGGGGGGGAACACTGAAGCTTTCTTT	CASRSGGNTEAFF	-	-	TRBJ1-1	TRBV27
TGTGCCAGCAGTTACGTACAGGGGCCTAATGGCTACACCTTC	CASSYVQGPNGYTF	once	TRBD1	TRBJ1-2	TRBV6-6
TGTGCCAGCAGCTTGGGCTATCGTCAGCCCCAGCATTTT	CASSLGYRQPQHF	-	-	TRBJ1-5	TRBV11-2
TGTGCCAGCAGCACAAGCGGGAGCTCCTACGAGCAGTACTTC	CASSTSGSSYEQYF	-	TRBD2	TRBJ2-7	TRBV7-8
TGCAGTGCTAGTAGGAGGGCACGCGGTCAGCCCCAGCATTTT	CSASRRARGQPQHF	-	-	TRBJ1-5	TRBV20-1
TGTGCCAGTACAGGTATCGGCTATGGCTACACCTTC	CASTGIGYGYTF	once	-	TRBJ1-2	TRBV6-5
TGTGCCAGCAGCTCACAGGGGGCGGTCACTGAAGCTTTCTTT	CASSSQGAVTEAFF	-	TRBD1	TRBJ1-1	TRBV7-9
TGTGCCAGCTCACGGCGGGCCTATGGCTACACCTTC	CASSRRAYGYTF	-	-	TRBJ1-2	TRBV12-3/TRBV12-4
TGCGCCAGCAGCTTTGGAGGACAGGGGGCACAGGAAAAACTGTTTTTT	CASSFGGQGAQEKLFF	-	TRBD1	TRBJ1-4	TRBV5-1
TGTGCTAGCAGCCTAACGACAGGGGGGGAAAAACTGTTTTTT	CASSLTTGGEKLFF	-	TRBD1	TRBJ1-4	TRBV7-7
TGTGCCAGCAGATCTCTCACGGGGGGCTACACCTTC	CASRSLTGGYTF	-	-	TRBJ1-2	TRBV12-3/TRBV12-4
TGTGCCAGCTCACCGGCCCAAATTTACTCTGGAAACACCATATATTTT	CASSPAQIYSGNTIYF	-	-	TRBJ1-3	TRBV18
TGTGCCAGCAGATCGGTAGGGGGGAACACTGAAGCTTTCTTT	CASRSVGGNTEAFF	-	-	TRBJ1-1	TRBV5-4
TGTGCCAGCAGCTTGGACAGAAGCCCCTACGAGCAGTACTTC	CASSLDRSPYEQYF	-	-	TRBJ2-7	TRBV5-4
TGTGCCAGCACCAGGCAGTGGGGGACAGGGATCTCCTACGAGCAGTACTTC	CASTRQWGTGISYEQYF	-	TRBD1	TRBJ2-7	TRBV5-8
TGTGCCAGCAGCTTATGGCAGGTTAGCGACACTGAAGCTTTCTTT	CASSLWQVSDTEAFF	-	-	TRBJ1-1	TRBV7-9
TGTGCCAGCAGCCAAGTTGACAGGAACACTGAAGCTTTCTTT	CASSQVDRNTEAFF	-	-	TRBJ1-1	TRBV3-1/TRBV3-2
TGTGCCAGCCCGCCGGACAGCCAGCCGAATTTGAAGACCTTC	CASPPDSQPNLKTF	-	-	TRBJ1-2	TRBV18
TGTGCCTGGAGTCCGTCACTTTTACTAGCGGGAGAGCAGTTCTTC	CAWSPSLLLAGEQFF	few	TRBD2	TRBJ2-1	TRBV30
TGTGCCAGCAGGGAGGGACAGACGATCTATGGCTACACCTTC	CASREGQTIYGYTF	-	TRBD1	TRBJ1-2	TRBV28
TGTGCCAGCTCACCTAGCTGGGAGAGCACAGATACGCAGTATTTT	CASSPSWESTDTQYF	-	-	TRBJ2-3	TRBV18
TGCGCCAGCAGCCCGGAACCGGGACAGGGGGTCAACGAGCAGTACTTC	CASSPEPGQGVNEQYF	once	TRBD1	TRBJ2-7	TRBV5-1
TGTGCCAGCAGTGAAGGGGATGATAATTCACCCCTCCACTTT	CASSEGDDNSPLHF	once	-	TRBJ1-6	TRBV6-4
TGTGCCAGCAGCCCCGGACTAGCGGGGCACTACGAGCAGTACTTC	CASSPGLAGHYEQYF	-	TRBD2	TRBJ2-7	TRBV7-3